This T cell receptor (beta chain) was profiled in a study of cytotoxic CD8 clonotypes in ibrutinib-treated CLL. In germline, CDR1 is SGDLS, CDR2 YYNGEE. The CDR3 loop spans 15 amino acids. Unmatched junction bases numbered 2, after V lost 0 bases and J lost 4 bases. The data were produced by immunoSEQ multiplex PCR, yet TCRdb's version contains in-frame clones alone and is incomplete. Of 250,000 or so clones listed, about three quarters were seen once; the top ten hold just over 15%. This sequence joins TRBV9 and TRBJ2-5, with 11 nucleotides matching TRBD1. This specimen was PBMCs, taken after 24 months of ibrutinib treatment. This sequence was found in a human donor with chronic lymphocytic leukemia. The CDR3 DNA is TGTGCCAGCAGCGTAGAAGGGACAGGGGGAGAGACCCAGTACTTC. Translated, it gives CASSVEGTGGETQYF.